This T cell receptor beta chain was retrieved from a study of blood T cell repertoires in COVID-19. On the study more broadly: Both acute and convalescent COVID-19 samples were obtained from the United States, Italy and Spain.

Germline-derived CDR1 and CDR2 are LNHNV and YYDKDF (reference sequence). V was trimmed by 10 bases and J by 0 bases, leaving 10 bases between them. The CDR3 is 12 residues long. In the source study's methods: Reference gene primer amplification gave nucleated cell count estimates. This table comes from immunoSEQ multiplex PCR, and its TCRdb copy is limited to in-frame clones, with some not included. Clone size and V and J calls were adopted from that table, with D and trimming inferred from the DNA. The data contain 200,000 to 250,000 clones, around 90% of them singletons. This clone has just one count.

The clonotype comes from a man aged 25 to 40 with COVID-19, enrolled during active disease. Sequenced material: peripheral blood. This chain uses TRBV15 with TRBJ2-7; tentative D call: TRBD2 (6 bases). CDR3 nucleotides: TGTGCCATCGGCGGGGACTCCTACGAGCAGTACTTC. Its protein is CAIGGDSYEQYF.